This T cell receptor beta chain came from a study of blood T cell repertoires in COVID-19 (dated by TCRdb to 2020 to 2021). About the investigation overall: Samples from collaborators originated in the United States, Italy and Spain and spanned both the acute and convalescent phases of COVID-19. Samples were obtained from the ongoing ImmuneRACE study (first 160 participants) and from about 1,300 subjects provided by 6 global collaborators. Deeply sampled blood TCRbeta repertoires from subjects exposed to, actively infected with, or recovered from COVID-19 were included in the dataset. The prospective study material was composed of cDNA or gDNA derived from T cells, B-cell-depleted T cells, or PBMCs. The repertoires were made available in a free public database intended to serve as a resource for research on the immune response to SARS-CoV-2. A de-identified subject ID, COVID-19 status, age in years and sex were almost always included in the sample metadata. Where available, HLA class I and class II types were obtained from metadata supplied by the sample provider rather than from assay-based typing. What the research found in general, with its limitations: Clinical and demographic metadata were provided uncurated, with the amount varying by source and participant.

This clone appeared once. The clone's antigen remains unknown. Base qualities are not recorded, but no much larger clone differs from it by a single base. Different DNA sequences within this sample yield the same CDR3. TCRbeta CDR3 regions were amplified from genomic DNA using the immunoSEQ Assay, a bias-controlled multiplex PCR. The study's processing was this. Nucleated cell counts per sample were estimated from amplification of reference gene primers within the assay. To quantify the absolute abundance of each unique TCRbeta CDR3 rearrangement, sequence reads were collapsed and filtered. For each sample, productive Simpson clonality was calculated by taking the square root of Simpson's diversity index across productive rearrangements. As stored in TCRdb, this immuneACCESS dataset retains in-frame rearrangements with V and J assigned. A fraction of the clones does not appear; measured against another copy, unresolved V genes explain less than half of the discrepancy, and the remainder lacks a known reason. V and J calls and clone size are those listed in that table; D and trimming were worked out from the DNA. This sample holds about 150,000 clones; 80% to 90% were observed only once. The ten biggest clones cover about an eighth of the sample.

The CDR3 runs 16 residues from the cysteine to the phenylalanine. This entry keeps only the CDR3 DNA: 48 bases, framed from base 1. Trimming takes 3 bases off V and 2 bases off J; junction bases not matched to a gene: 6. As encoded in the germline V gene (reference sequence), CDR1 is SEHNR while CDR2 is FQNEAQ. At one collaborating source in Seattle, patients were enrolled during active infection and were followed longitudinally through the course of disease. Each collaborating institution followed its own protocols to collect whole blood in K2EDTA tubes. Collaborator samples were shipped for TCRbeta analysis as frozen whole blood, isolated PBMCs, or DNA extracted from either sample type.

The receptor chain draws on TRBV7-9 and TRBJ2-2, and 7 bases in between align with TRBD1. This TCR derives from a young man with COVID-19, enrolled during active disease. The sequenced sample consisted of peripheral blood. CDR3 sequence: CASSFRQGANTGELFF. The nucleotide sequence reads TGTGCCAGCAGCTTCCGACAGGGAGCCAACACCGGGGAGCTGTTTTTT. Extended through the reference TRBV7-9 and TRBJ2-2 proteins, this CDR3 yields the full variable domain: DTGVSQNPRHKITKRGQNVTFRCDPISEHNRLYWYRQTLGQGPEFLTYFQNEAQLEKSRLLSDRFSAERPKGSFSTLEIQRTEQGDSAMYLCASSFRQGANTGELFFGEGSRLTVL.